This is a list of T cell receptor beta chains from one sample in a study of blood T cell repertoires in COVID-19. TCRdb's table, derived via immunoSEQ multiplex PCR, lists solely in-frame clones and lacks some. The sample yields under 200,000 clones, roughly nine tenths seen once. The sample taken for sequencing was peripheral blood. These receptors originate from a man aged 55 to 70 with active or convalescent COVID-19. The CDR3 runs from the conserved cysteine through the conserved F or W. Some rows mark clone size as missing; the rest say once, few, many or name a class of expanded clone.

v_gene	abundance	j_gene	CDR3aa
TRBV5-6	-	TRBJ2-5	CASSLGGGRDRETQYF
TRBV12-5	-	TRBJ2-3	CASGLVRGLAKADTQYF
TRBV11-2	-	TRBJ1-5	CASSPRRGQPQHF
TRBV29-1	-	TRBJ2-7	CSARQGASYEQYF
TRBV11-2	-	TRBJ1-2	CASSLESGYGYTF
TRBV5-1	-	TRBJ1-2	CASSLDDPATRGYTF
TRBV19	-	TRBJ2-1	CASGADRLVNEQFF
TRBV7-2	-	TRBJ2-2	CASSPLHGPGELFF
TRBV2	few	TRBJ2-5	CASTPQAGHQETQYF
TRBV7-9	-	TRBJ2-2	CASSQKRGTGNTGKLFF
TRBV18	-	TRBJ2-1	CASSPPVAGGQVEQFF
TRBV7-6	-	TRBJ2-1	CASSSRTSGGRDEQFF
TRBV5-1	-	TRBJ1-1	CASSSGTGVWAEAFF
TRBV27	-	TRBJ1-3	CASSYDRGNTIYF
TRBV5-6	-	TRBJ1-2	CASSLRRDRGSPNYGYTF
TRBV4-2	few	TRBJ1-5	CASSQGRTAAYSNQPQHF
TRBV30	-	TRBJ1-4	CAWSWGYEKLFF
TRBV2	once	TRBJ1-3	CASSAGRNTIYF
TRBV18	-	TRBJ1-2	CASSPSGTGNGYTF
TRBV7-8	-	TRBJ1-3	CASSLDEGSGNTIYF
TRBV14	-	TRBJ2-2	CASSLSDFRELFF
TRBV6-5	-	TRBJ2-7	CASSYSRRVTYEQYF